This T cell receptor (beta chain) was identified during a study of shared clonotypes between healthy human individuals. Using immunoSEQ multiplex PCR, the repertoire was profiled, and TCRdb retains in-frame clones only, with some absent. The sample includes 2 million to 2.5 million clones, 80% to 95% of them seen just once. Study findings and constraints: Memory subsets had estimated richness that was generally smaller than that of naive subsets. What limited the represented genetic and exposure-history diversity was the small number of donors.

Germline loops: CDR1 MDHEN, CDR2 SYDVKM. Trimming took off 4 bases at V and 7 bases at J, with 19 bases between the two ends. This CDR3 has 15 residues. Concerning this clone itself: Its antigen is still unknown.

Material for sequencing was naive CD4+ T cells from PBMCs. The subset was: CD45RA+ positively selected. The TCR sequence derives from a man aged 18-30 years in good health. Some clones in this sample may be carry-over from other donors' samples. V and J are TRBV28 and TRBJ2-5; D may be TRBD1 (6 bases). CDR3 region: CASSSSSGARGTQYF. The CDR3 DNA follows: TGTGCCAGCAGTTCCTCCTCCGGGGCCAGGGGGACCCAGTACTTC.